These T cell receptor beta chains were read from a single sample in a study of blood T cell repertoires in COVID-19. Using immunoSEQ multiplex PCR, the repertoire was profiled, and TCRdb retains in-frame clones only, with some absent. Of over 150,000 clones listed, roughly 79% are singletons. The sample taken for sequencing was peripheral blood. Receptor source: a woman in her 70s with acute or convalescent COVID-19. Both conserved end residues are part of each CDR3. D genes are given only for firm matches. A clone size is listed for some rows: how often the clone was seen (once, few, many), or a class if it is expanded.

clone_size cdr3_length j_call d_call v_call cdr3_aa cdr3_nt
- 14 TRBJ2-1 TRBD1 TRBV7-2 CASSFTGVYNEQFF TGTGCCAGCAGCTTCACAGGGGTCTACAATGAGCAGTTCTTC
- 14 TRBJ1-5 TRBD1 TRBV24-1 CATSNTRDSQPQHF TGTGCCACCAGCAACACCCGGGACAGTCAGCCCCAGCATTTT
- 14 TRBJ1-2 - TRBV6-1 CASSEANRQDGYTF TGTGCCAGCAGTGAAGCGAACCGGCAGGATGGCTACACCTTC
- 16 TRBJ2-1 TRBD2 TRBV29-1 CSVEELAGGPYNEQFF TGCAGCGTTGAAGAACTGGCGGGAGGGCCCTACAATGAGCAGTTCTTC
few 14 TRBJ2-3 - TRBV24-1 CATQFGGRTDTQYF TGTGCCACCCAATTTGGAGGGCGCACAGATACGCAGTATTTT
- 14 TRBJ2-3 - TRBV10-3 CAISDRGSTDTQYF TGTGCCATCAGTGACAGGGGCAGCACAGATACGCAGTATTTT
- 19 TRBJ2-3 TRBD2 TRBV5-1 CASSLPTTSGRASTDTQYF TGCGCCAGCAGCTTGCCTACGACTAGCGGGAGGGCGAGCACAGATACGCAGTATTTT
- 16 TRBJ2-1 - TRBV7-3 CASSHWTVLNPNEQFF TGTGCCAGCAGCCACTGGACAGTACTGAACCCTAATGAGCAGTTCTTC
- 12 TRBJ2-5 - TRBV10-3 CAISPGDETQYF TGTGCCATCAGTCCGGGAGACGAGACCCAGTACTTC
- 17 TRBJ2-1 TRBD2 TRBV9 CASSAGTGLAGGNEQFF TGTGCCAGCAGCGCCGGGACGGGACTAGCGGGGGGCAATGAGCAGTTCTTC
- 15 TRBJ1-1 - TRBV30 CAWKGSAGRDTEAFF TGTGCCTGGAAGGGGTCAGCGGGACGCGACACTGAAGCTTTCTTT
- 15 TRBJ1-2 - TRBV29-1 CSVEVETVGYYGYTF TGCAGCGTTGAAGTTGAGACAGTGGGGTACTATGGCTACACCTTC
- 14 TRBJ2-1 - TRBV7-3 CASSLSRDYNEQFF TGTGCCAGCAGCTTAAGTCGGGACTACAATGAGCAGTTCTTC
- 18 TRBJ2-1 TRBD2 TRBV11-2 CASSLDLGLAESYNEQFF TGTGCCAGCAGCTTAGATCTAGGTCTAGCGGAATCCTACAATGAGCAGTTCTTC
- 11 TRBJ2-2 - TRBV24-1 CATSALGELFF TGTGCCACCAGTGCCCTCGGGGAGCTGTTTTTT
- 15 TRBJ2-1 TRBD2 TRBV6-1 CASSEGLGPFNEQFF TGTGCCAGCAGTGAGGGACTAGGTCCTTTCAATGAGCAGTTCTTC
- 13 TRBJ2-7 TRBD2 TRBV20-1 CSASDGLAPEQYF TGCAGTGCTAGTGATGGACTAGCTCCCGAGCAGTACTTC
- 16 TRBJ2-5 - TRBV21-1 CASSKVPSGRAETQYF TGTGCCAGCAGCAAGGTTCCCAGCGGGAGAGCGGAGACCCAGTACTTC
- 16 TRBJ2-1 - TRBV29-1 CSVEGPRDNSYNEQFF TGCAGCGTTGAAGGGCCTCGGGACAACTCCTACAATGAGCAGTTCTTC
few 16 TRBJ2-3 TRBD1 TRBV7-2 CASSLGGTGGMNTQYF TGTGCCAGCAGCTTAGGGGGGACAGGGGGCATGAATACGCAGTATTTT
- 14 TRBJ2-1 TRBD1 TRBV5-1 CASSTGQGRREQFF TGCGCCAGCAGCACCGGACAGGGTCGGCGGGAGCAGTTCTTC
- 15 TRBJ2-7 - TRBV7-3 CASSPPGQSPYEQYF TGTGCCAGCAGCCCCCCCGGACAGAGCCCCTACGAGCAGTACTTC